Below, 5 T cell receptor beta chains from the same sample are listed, as sequenced in a study of radiation and T cells in renal cell carcinoma. Time point in this sample: blood 2 weeks post-SBRT. As for treatment: 15 Gy SBRT to primary tumor, nephrectomy 4 weeks later. Produced via immunoSEQ multiplex PCR; TCRdb's table is partial and in-frame only. Of about 65,000 clones listed, around 80% are singletons. Sequenced here: blood, sampled from a patient whose treatment included radiotherapy and nephrectomy. These receptors all stem from a man aged 55 to 70 with renal cell carcinoma.

CDR3 bases: TGTGCCAGCAGTGACTCGACAGGGACGGACACTGAAGCTTTCTTT. Its protein product is CASSDSTGTDTEAFF. The gene calls are TRBV6-4 and TRBJ1-1; 7 nucleotides match TRBD1. There are 15 residues in the CDR3. V shed 0 bases, J shed 3 bases, and the junction held 4 bases outside the gene matches. The germline gives CDR1 MRHNA, CDR2 SNTAGT.

The chain joins TRBV12-5 to TRBJ2-4; no reliable D call. The CDR3 contains 11 residues. Between the trimmed V and J ends, which lost 4 bases and 7 bases, there was a span of 5 bases. Germline V lookup: CDR1 LGHNT, CDR2 FRNRAP. For the CDR3, the DNA is TGTGCTAGTGGTTCCGGTAACATTCAGTACTTC. This codes for CASGSGNIQYF.

This clone was counted a single time. This rearrangement joins TRBV6-1 to TRBJ2-1; D is tentatively TRBD1 or TRBD2 (5 bases each). V was trimmed by 7 bases and J by 4 bases, leaving 14 bases between them. This CDR3 contains 14 residues. The germline V gene encodes CDR1 MNHNS and CDR2 SASEGT. CDR3 residues: CASTYVGEYNEQFF. The CDR3 nucleotides are TGTGCCAGCACCTACGTGGGGGAGTACAATGAGCAGTTCTTC.

The J gene is TRBJ1-1, the V gene TRBV29-1; TRBD1 might be the D (6 bases). CDR1 is SQVTM and CDR2 is ANQGSEA in the germline V gene. V gave up 4 bases and J gave up 6 bases, with 12 bases separating them. This CDR3 spans 12 amino acids. The CDR3 protein is CSVGSGDAEAFF. CDR3 sequence (DNA): TGCAGCGTTGGGTCAGGGGACGCTGAAGCTTTCTTT.

The rearrangement links TRBV6-6 to TRBJ1-5; a weak D match, TRBD1 (5 bases). The germline V gene encodes CDR1 MNHNY and CDR2 SVGAGI (reference sequence). CDR3 length: 15 residues. Trimming cost V 5 bases and J 4 bases, with 15 bases left between them. CDR3 nucleotides: TGTGCCAGCAGTCTGGGGGGACCGAAGAATCAGCCCCAGCATTTT. The encoded protein is CASSLGGPKNQPQHF.